The source of this T cell receptor (beta chain) is a study of T-cell reconstitution after alpha-beta-depleted transplantation in children. General study findings and limits: Diversity and T-cell counts at one year after transplant derived mostly from new T cells. Recipient T cells and thymic progenitors that survived gave rise to the high TCRbeta diversity observed at day 60 in some patients. Approximately two months post-transplant, alpha-beta T cells reportedly originated from several hundred expanded graft clones.

This clonotype was seen a single time. The antigen is unknown. For TCRbeta, the library was prepared with unique molecular identifiers. TCRdb reprocessed the PCR reads via MiXCR and lists one record per CDR3 protein. The sample includes under 20,000 distinct CDR3 sequences, roughly 13% of them seen just once. Germline V gene sequence: CDR1 SGHNT, CDR2 YENEEA. The CDR3 covers 13 residues. Trimming removed 5 bases at V and 4 bases at J, with 10 bases between. The clonotype comes from a female patient aged 2-15 years who had a stem cell transplant for congenital amegakaryocytic thrombocytopenia, so the T cells may come from the graft donor. This specimen was PBMCs, mostly from graft donor cells, taken 60 days after TCRalphabeta/CD19-depleted stem cell transplant. The chain carries TRBV11-3 and TRBJ2-3; D uncertain. CDR3 sequence (DNA): TGTGCCAGCAGCCTCGGACCCGCAGATACGCAGTATTTT. Translation gives CASSLGPADTQYF. The complete variable domain, with remaining parts taken from reference TRBV11-3 and TRBJ2-3, reads EAGVVQSPRYKIIEKKQPVAFWCNPISGHNTLYWYLQNLGQGPELLIRYENEEAVDDSQLPKDRFSAERLKGVDSTLKIQPAELGDSAVYLCASSLGPADTQYFGPGTRLTVL.